This is a list of T cell receptor beta chains from one sample in a study of blood T cell repertoires in COVID-19. Produced via immunoSEQ multiplex PCR; TCRdb's table is partial and in-frame only. There are over 110,000 clones in the sample; 87% occur only once, and about 10% lies in the top ten. The sample taken for sequencing was PBMCs or T cells enriched from blood (not recorded which). These receptors were taken from a man in his 60s who had recovered from COVID-19. The CDR3 runs from the conserved cysteine through the conserved F or W. The D gene is left open where the match is weak. Size tells how often a clone was seen (once, few, many) or the class of an expanded clone, and some rows leave it out.

clone_size: NA
d_call: NA
j_call: TRBJ2-2
v_call: TRBV5-4
cdr3_nt: TGTGCCAGCAGCCCGGGAGACTTGTACACCGGGGAGCTGTTTTTT
cdr3_aa: CASSPGDLYTGELFF

clone_size: NA
d_call: NA
j_call: TRBJ1-2
v_call: TRBV18
cdr3_nt: TGTGCCAGCTCACCGGTACAGGATCCGAACTATGGCTACACCTTC
cdr3_aa: CASSPVQDPNYGYTF

clone_size: NA
d_call: NA
j_call: TRBJ1-1
v_call: TRBV28
cdr3_nt: TGTGCCAGCACCCGGCTAGAGAGGAACACTGAAGCTTTCTTT
cdr3_aa: CASTRLERNTEAFF

clone_size: NA
d_call: TRBD1
j_call: TRBJ1-5
v_call: TRBV19
cdr3_nt: TGTGCCAGTAGGGCACAGGGGGGACAGCCCCAGCATTTT
cdr3_aa: CASRAQGGQPQHF

clone_size: NA
d_call: NA
j_call: TRBJ1-5
v_call: TRBV2
cdr3_nt: TGTGCCAGCAGTGGCGGGGGGCTGAATCAGCCCCAGCATTTT
cdr3_aa: CASSGGGLNQPQHF

clone_size: once
d_call: NA
j_call: TRBJ2-3
v_call: TRBV21-1
cdr3_nt: TGTGCCAGAGGGGACGGGGGGTCCCCACACACGGGAGATACGCAGTATTTT
cdr3_aa: CARGDGGSPHTGDTQYF

clone_size: NA
d_call: TRBD1
j_call: TRBJ1-5
v_call: TRBV30
cdr3_nt: TGTGCCTGGAGCTCCGGGACAGGGATTCCGAAGCAGCCCCAGCATTTT
cdr3_aa: CAWSSGTGIPKQPQHF

clone_size: NA
d_call: NA
j_call: TRBJ1-2
v_call: TRBV4-1
cdr3_nt: TGCGCCAGCAGCCAAGGTGCAGGGGCGAGGAGCTACACCTTC
cdr3_aa: CASSQGAGARSYTF

clone_size: NA
d_call: NA
j_call: TRBJ1-1
v_call: TRBV28
cdr3_nt: TGTGCCAGCAGTTCAAGGAGCCTCGAAGCTTTCTTT
cdr3_aa: CASSSRSLEAFF

clone_size: NA
d_call: NA
j_call: TRBJ2-6
v_call: TRBV6-5
cdr3_nt: TGTGCCAGCAGTTCTACTTTGAGCGGCAGGGCCAACGTCCTGACTTTC
cdr3_aa: CASSSTLSGRANVLTF

clone_size: NA
d_call: NA
j_call: TRBJ2-2
v_call: TRBV28
cdr3_nt: TGTGCCAGCAGTTTCCTCGCGAACACCGGGGAGCTGTTTTTT
cdr3_aa: CASSFLANTGELFF

clone_size: NA
d_call: TRBD2
j_call: TRBJ2-1
v_call: TRBV6-5
cdr3_nt: TGTGCGGCGGGACTAGCGGGATCAAAAGGGTTCTTC
cdr3_aa: CAAGLAGSKGFF

clone_size: NA
d_call: NA
j_call: TRBJ2-7
v_call: TRBV27
cdr3_nt: TGTGCCAGCAGACCGGGACTTCGTTCGCACGAGCAGTACTTC
cdr3_aa: CASRPGLRSHEQYF

clone_size: NA
d_call: TRBD1
j_call: TRBJ2-7
v_call: TRBV11-2
cdr3_nt: TGTGCCAGCAGCCCCGGTCGGACAGGAATCCACGAGCAGTACTTC
cdr3_aa: CASSPGRTGIHEQYF

clone_size: NA
d_call: NA
j_call: TRBJ1-5
v_call: TRBV6-5
cdr3_nt: TGTGCCAGCACCAAAGACAGGACTTCCGATCAGCCCCAGCATTTT
cdr3_aa: CASTKDRTSDQPQHF

clone_size: NA
d_call: TRBD2
j_call: TRBJ2-7
v_call: TRBV2
cdr3_nt: TGTGCCAAGGGGACTAACTACGAGCAGTACTTC
cdr3_aa: CAKGTNYEQYF

clone_size: NA
d_call: TRBD1
j_call: TRBJ1-4
v_call: TRBV28
cdr3_nt: TGTGCCAGCAGACCACAGGGGGCAACTAATGAAAAACTGTTTTTT
cdr3_aa: CASRPQGATNEKLFF

clone_size: NA
d_call: TRBD1
j_call: TRBJ1-5
v_call: TRBV7-2
cdr3_nt: TGTGCCAGCAGCTATACCGGGACAGGGGATAGCAATCAGCCCCAGCATTTT
cdr3_aa: CASSYTGTGDSNQPQHF

clone_size: NA
d_call: TRBD1
j_call: TRBJ2-7
v_call: TRBV5-4
cdr3_nt: TGTGCCAGCAGCTCTCATGGGACAGCGTACGAGCAGTACTTC
cdr3_aa: CASSSHGTAYEQYF

clone_size: once
d_call: TRBD1
j_call: TRBJ1-6
v_call: TRBV7-6
cdr3_nt: TGTGCCAGCAGCTTAGCGCCGGGACAGGGGAATTCACCCCTCCACTTT
cdr3_aa: CASSLAPGQGNSPLHF

clone_size: NA
d_call: NA
j_call: TRBJ2-1
v_call: TRBV27
cdr3_nt: TGTGCCAGCAGTGGTAGTAGCGGAGCCTACAATGAGCAGTTCTTC
cdr3_aa: CASSGSSGAYNEQFF

clone_size: NA
d_call: TRBD2
j_call: TRBJ2-4
v_call: TRBV7-3
cdr3_nt: TGTGCCAGCAGCTCTAGGACTAGCCCAGGCGGGAACATTCAGTACTTC
cdr3_aa: CASSSRTSPGGNIQYF

clone_size: few
d_call: TRBD2
j_call: TRBJ2-1
v_call: TRBV29-1
cdr3_nt: TGCAGCGTCCGGACTAGCGGTTACAATGAGCAGTTCTTC
cdr3_aa: CSVRTSGYNEQFF

clone_size: NA
d_call: NA
j_call: TRBJ2-4
v_call: TRBV19
cdr3_nt: TGTGCCAGTAGTATTCGAGGGGGTCTTACAGCCAAAAACATTCAGTACTTC
cdr3_aa: CASSIRGGLTAKNIQYF

clone_size: NA
d_call: NA
j_call: TRBJ1-1
v_call: TRBV5-4
cdr3_nt: TGTGCCAGCAGCTTGGAAAGGGAGTTGATGAACACTGAAGCTTTCTTT
cdr3_aa: CASSLERELMNTEAFF

clone_size: NA
d_call: TRBD2
j_call: TRBJ2-1
v_call: TRBV7-9
cdr3_nt: TGTGCCAGCAGCTCCCCGGGGGGACTAGCGATTTCATACAATGAGCAGTTCTTC
cdr3_aa: CASSSPGGLAISYNEQFF

clone_size: NA
d_call: NA
j_call: TRBJ1-6
v_call: TRBV10-3
cdr3_nt: TGTGCCATCAAGAGGGGGACGGCCCATAATTCACCCCTCCACTTT
cdr3_aa: CAIKRGTAHNSPLHF

clone_size: NA
d_call: TRBD2
j_call: TRBJ2-1
v_call: TRBV7-8
cdr3_nt: TGTGCCAGCAGCCTTAGAGGGGGGACTAGCGCCAATGAGCAGTTCTTC
cdr3_aa: CASSLRGGTSANEQFF

clone_size: NA
d_call: TRBD1
j_call: TRBJ1-1
v_call: TRBV7-6
cdr3_nt: TGTGCCAGCAGCTTGACAGGGGGCACTGAAGCTTTCTTT
cdr3_aa: CASSLTGGTEAFF

clone_size: NA
d_call: NA
j_call: TRBJ2-2
v_call: TRBV9
cdr3_nt: TGTGCCAGCAGCGTAGGAGTCATCGGGGAGCTGTTTTTT
cdr3_aa: CASSVGVIGELFF